One and the same sample provided the 17 T cell receptor beta chains below, sequenced in a study of T cell repertoires in cytomegalovirus infection. Via MiXCR, TCRdb re-called the reads, giving one row per CDR3 protein. This table holds roughly 760,000 distinct CDR3 sequences, roughly 35% found once. Input material: PBMCs. Receptor source: a human donor in good health (CMV status not recorded). Some clones in this sample may be carry-over from other donors' samples.

This clonotype was detected ten times or more. The rearrangement uses TRBV28 and TRBJ1-1, with TRBD1 matching over 9 bases. Germline V gene data show CDR1 as MDHEN and CDR2 as SYDVKM. The CDR3 loop spans 14 amino acids. V lost 8 bases, J lost 5 bases, and 9 bases stayed unmatched. The CDR3 nucleotides are TGTGCCAGCGCTATACAGGGGGCCCGGACTGAAGCTTTCTTT. It encodes CASAIQGARTEAFF.

This sequence joins TRBV7-9 and TRBJ2-7, with D uncertain. This CDR3 spans 13 amino acids. CDR1 SEHNR and CDR2 FQNEAQ come from the germline V gene (reference sequence). With 1 base removed from V and 3 bases from J, the gap between germline ends came to 7 bases. CDR3 nucleotides: TGTGCCAGCAGCTTAGTACTAAACTACGAGCAGTACTTC. Amino acid sequence: CASSLVLNYEQYF. Combining the CDR3 with reference TRBV7-9 and TRBJ2-7 gives the whole variable domain DTGVSQNPRHKITKRGQNVTFRCDPISEHNRLYWYRQTLGQGPEFLTYFQNEAQLEKSRLLSDRFSAERPKGSFSTLEIQRTEQGDSAMYLCASSLVLNYEQYFGPGTRLTVT.

Concerning this clonotype: One end of the junction is discordant with germline, which a read error may explain. The chain carries TRBV28 and TRBJ1-5; D is uncertain. In germline, CDR1 is MDHEN, CDR2 SYDVKM. The CDR3 runs to 14 residues. The CDR3 loop reads CASSLSVSNQTQHF. The CDR3 DNA reads as TGTGCCAGCAGTTTGTCAGTTAGCAATCAGACCCAGCATTTT.

The CDR3 protein is CASSETTLASGELFF. Written as DNA, the CDR3 is TGTGCCAGCAGTGAAACCACCCTAGCCTCCGGGGAGCTGTTTTTT. This sequence joins TRBV2 and TRBJ2-2, with D possibly TRBD2 on 5 matching bases. The CDR3 has 15 amino acids. V shed 2 bases and J shed 6 bases, with 13 bases lying between them. The germline gives CDR1 SNHLY, CDR2 FYNNEI. Supplemented by reference TRBV2 and TRBJ2-2, the full variable domain reads EPEVTQTPSHQVTQMGQEVILRCVPISNHLYFYWYRQILGQKVEFLVSFYNNEISEKSEIFDDQFSVERPDGSNFTLKIRSTKLEDSAMYFCASSETTLASGELFFGEGSRLTVL.

The chain couples TRBV6-2 or TRBV6-3 to TRBJ1-5, with TRBD1 as a possible D gene (6 bases). CDR1 MNHEY and CDR2 SVGEGT come from the germline V gene. Trimming pared 5 bases from V and 5 bases from J, leaving 16 bases between. This CDR3 spans 15 amino acids. The DNA for the CDR3 is TGTGCCAGCAGTAGACATACAGGGACGGATCAGCCCCAGCATTTT. Its protein is CASSRHTGTDQPQHF.

This clonotype was seen a few times. The chain uses TRBV7-2 and TRBJ2-2; D perhaps matches TRBD1 (6 bases). CDR1 and CDR2 (germline): SGHTA, FQGNSA. Trimming took 2 bases from V and 2 from J, leaving 9 bases between them. The length of the CDR3 is 15 residues. The CDR3, as DNA: TGTGCCAGCAGCTTATGGACAGATAACACCGGGGAGCTGTTTTTT. Translation gives CASSLWTDNTGELFF.

This clonotype was counted at least ten times. The chain has TRBV7-2 and TRBJ1-5, with 11 bases that match TRBD1. There are 17 residues in the CDR3. The germline V gene encodes CDR1 SGHTA and CDR2 FQGNSA. The V and J ends lost 5 bases and 5 bases, in that order; junction bases with no gene match: 11. This CDR3 is CASSSGQGAVGDQPQHF. CDR3 bases: TGTGCCAGCAGCAGCGGACAGGGGGCTGTTGGAGATCAGCCCCAGCATTTT. The whole variable domain, filled in from reference TRBV7-2 and TRBJ1-5, reads GAGVSQSPSNKVTEKGKDVELRCDPISGHTALYWYRQSLGQGLEFLIYFQGNSAPDKSGLPSDRFSAERTGGSVSTLTIQRTQQEDSAVYLCASSSGQGAVGDQPQHFGDGTRLSIL.

The chain has TRBV14 and TRBJ1-6, with 7 bases aligning to TRBD1. Germline V lookup: CDR1 SGHDN, CDR2 FVKESK. The CDR3 totals 15 residues. Trimming removed 0 bases from V and 11 bases from J; junction bases left unmatched: 7. The CDR3 region is CASSQDDRVLAPLHF. The CDR3 nucleotides are TGTGCCAGCAGCCAAGATGACAGGGTGTTGGCACCCCTCCACTTT.

This clonotype was observed a handful of times. V and J are TRBV11-1 and TRBJ2-2; D is possibly TRBD2 (6 bases). Trimming shortened V by 1 base and J by 4 bases, and 16 bases separated the two germline ends. The CDR3 totals 17 residues. The germline V gene has CDR1 SGHAT and CDR2 FQDESV (reference sequence). In DNA, the CDR3 is TGTGCCAGCAGCTTAGACAGGAGGGCCGGTCGCACCGGGGAGCTGTTTTTT. Encoded protein: CASSLDRRAGRTGELFF.

This clonotype was seen just once. The gene calls are TRBV6-8 and TRBJ1-1; D unresolved. Germline loops: CDR1 MNHGY, CDR2 SAAAGT. The CDR3 has 13 residues. V was pared by 1 base and J by 5 bases, with 8 bases between. CDR3 region: CASSYWGGTEAFF. In nucleotides, the CDR3 is TGTGCCAGCAGTTACTGGGGAGGGACTGAAGCTTTCTTT.

This clonotype was picked up a small number of times. This may arise from a read error, as a much more abundant clone is one base away. In nucleotides, the CDR3 is TGTGCCAGCAGCCAAGACCTAAATCAGCCCCAGCATTTT. It codes for CASSQDLNQPQHF. The V call is TRBV4-2, the J call TRBJ1-5; no firm D call. The V gene lost 0 bases and the J gene lost 4 bases, with 4 bases spanning the gap. This CDR3 spans 13 amino acids. CDR1 is LGHNA and CDR2 is YNFKEQ in the germline V gene.

This chain links TRBV20-1 with TRBJ2-2, with 13 nucleotides matching TRBD2. The germline V gene has CDR1 DFQATT and CDR2 SNEGSKA (reference sequence). With 4 bases clipped from V and 7 bases from J, the junction kept 6 bases outside the gene matches. This CDR3 contains 15 residues. The CDR3 bases are TGCAGTGCTATAGGACTAGCGGGAGTTGGCGGGGAGCTGTTTTTT. Amino acid sequence: CSAIGLAGVGGELFF.

V and J are TRBV28 and TRBJ2-5; 7 positions match TRBD1. This CDR3 region has 15 residues. Germline lookup yields CDR1 MDHEN and CDR2 SYDVKM. After removal of 5 bases from V and 5 bases from J, the junction contained 11 bases not matched to a gene. The CDR3 reads CASSPPGPGGETQYF. The CDR3 DNA sequence: TGTGCCAGCAGTCCACCCGGACCAGGGGGTGAGACCCAGTACTTC.

The chain joins TRBV12-3 or TRBV12-4 to TRBJ2-1; the match to TRBD1 covers 9 bases. V trimming: 9 bases; J trimming: 8 bases; junction bases outside the gene matches: 14. This CDR3 comprises 15 residues. The CDR3 nucleotides read TGTGCCAGTCAAAGACAGGGGGGGGAGGGAGATGAGCAGTTCTTC. Its translation: CASQRQGGEGDEQFF.

Comments on this clonotype: Just one base apart from a much larger clone, this may be a read error. DNA of the CDR3: TGTGCCAGCAGAGGACAGGGGGCAAGTGGGCATTCCCAGCATTTT. As protein: CASRGQGASGHSQHF. The chain joins TRBV28 to TRBJ1-5; 11 bases fit TRBD1. V gave up 6 bases and J gave up 11 bases; unmatched junction bases: 12. The CDR3 totals 15 residues. Germline assignment: CDR1 MDHEN and CDR2 SYDVKM.

This clonotype was detected only a few times. This chain joins TRBV7-9 and TRBJ2-5; 8 nucleotides align to TRBD1. Trimming at V came to 5 bases and at J to 3 bases, leaving 5 bases not matched to a gene. Germline assignment: CDR1 SEHNR and CDR2 FQNEAQ (reference sequence). This CDR3 spans 14 amino acids. CDR3 sequence: CASSVTGVEETQYF. The CDR3 DNA follows: TGTGCCAGCAGCGTGACAGGGGTAGAAGAGACCCAGTACTTC.

V usage is TRBV7-9 and J usage is TRBJ2-4, with D unresolved. Germline values: CDR1 SEHNR, CDR2 FQNEAQ (reference sequence). This CDR3 has 19 residues. Trimming stripped 4 bases from V and 2 bases from J, with 24 bases between. CDR3 in amino acids: CASSYPPGPASLPKNIQYF. CDR3 DNA sequence: TGTGCCAGCAGCTATCCCCCAGGACCCGCCTCGTTGCCCAAAAACATTCAGTACTTC.